Below, one T cell receptor beta chain is given with its context. What this receptor recognizes is not known. Read data end 3 residues before the CDR3 end; the end is taken from the germline J gene. TCR beta CDR3 regions were amplified by multiplex PCR using the immunoSEQ assay from an average of around 1.2 ug genomic DNA per sample. The assay corrected primer bias using a complete synthetic TCR repertoire to establish an amplification baseline. Amplicons were sequenced on the Illumina platform. Processing in the source paper ran as follows. Error correction of the sequences involved clustering with frequency ratios plus a modified nearest-neighbor algorithm, after which the sequences were analyzed in the immunoSEQ Analyzer using IMGT gene definitions. At each rarefaction depth, TCR richness and evenness were averaged across 20 rarefaction repeats, and any sample with fewer sequences than the depth was left out. Wilcoxon rank sum tests with FDR correction were used to compare relative abundances of V, D and J genes between the groups. An intraclass correlation of around 96% for TCR richness and an average of around 71% across some 70 gene segments were obtained from the blinded duplicates. Entries here come from immuneACCESS through TCRdb and include only in-frame sequences with V and J called. Some clones fail to appear in such tables; in the studies checked, an unresolved V gene covers under half of the shortfall, and the cause of the remainder is unknown. The V and J calls and clone size are taken from that table; D and trimming were inferred from the DNA. The sample's own table lists approximately 41,000 clones. The ten most abundant clones make up 7% to 9.5% of the sample.

Every participant had a single incident cervical HPV16 infection, and women with prevalent HPV16 infections were excluded. Cervical HPV DNA was detected by MY09/MY11 PCR and genotyped by dot-blot hybridization. Fifteen mL of heparinized blood were centrifuged, and the buffy coat was aliquoted, frozen at -30°C, then stored at -80°C. QIAGEN kits were used to extract genomic DNA from the buffy coat specimens. V is cut back by 6 bases and J by 3 bases, with 7 bases in the junction unmatched. The CDR3 goes from the cysteine to the phenylalanine over 15 residues. The DNA shown is the part of the CDR3 that was read: 36 bases, in frame from base 1. CDR1 MNHEY and CDR2 SVGEGT were looked up in the germline V gene. This entry comes from a study of T cells in women clearing cervical HPV infection listed by TCRdb under 2018. About the study as a whole: The cases were 25 or so women with histologically confirmed HPV16-related CIN3 or worse, and 2 of these cases were invasive cancers. Blood from cases was collected at the visit at which the lesion was first identified, whereas blood from controls was collected once infection was no longer detected. For cases, the median interval between lesion detection and blood sampling was roughly 140 days, with an interquartile range of roughly 90 to 200 days. In the parent cohort, around 9,900 women aged 18 or older were enrolled in Guanacaste, Costa Rica, during about 1993 to 1994 and then followed for approximately seven years. Nested within Costa Rica's Guanacaste HPV Natural History Study, an exploratory proof-of-principle case-control study compared TCR repertoires across cervical HPV16 outcomes. A median age of 34 years was observed in cases versus approximately 40 in controls, and no significant differences in baseline characteristics were found. Five blinded duplicates per group were added as quality controls, so that 60 or so samples were obtained: around 50 participants and some 10 replicates. The roughly 25 controls were women who cleared a single incident HPV16 infection within 12 months without developing precancer or cancer. Cases and controls were matched on year of sample collection and on age within five years. HLA typing was available for only a few women, so HLA type could not be excluded as a confounder. The paper as a whole reports these results and caveats: TCR repertoire richness was significantly higher in CIN3+ cases than in controls across sequencing depths, while evenness did not differ. Whether associations preceded infection or resulted from infection could not be shown with the cross-sectional design, and effector/memory subsets and HPV-specific T cells were not isolated. By combining richness with V gene abundances, random forest classifiers separated cases from controls with an estimated AUC of about 0.83. Because the number of T cells per sample was unknown, the richness differences could reflect varying T-cell content rather than repertoire biology. TRBV6-7 relative abundance was lower in cases than in controls (roughly 0.12% versus 0.17%; Bonferroni P = 0.0008).

The sequenced sample consisted of blood buffy coat. The chain was built from TRBV6-2 or TRBV6-3 and TRBJ2-3; 9 of the junction bases match TRBD2. This clonotype was sampled from a woman between 18 and 69 years old with a cervical HPV16 infection that either progressed to CIN3+ or cleared (not recorded which). The sequenced CDR3 bases are TGTGCCAGCAGGGTAGCGGGAGAGGGTACAGATACG. This translates into CASRVAGEGTDT. The full CDR3 reads CASRVAGEGTDTQYF.